This is a list of T cell receptor beta chains from one sample in a study of T cell responses to AZD1222 COVID-19 vaccine. Sequenced by immunoSEQ multiplex PCR; TCRdb stores in-frame clones only, minus some. The table shows 200,000 to 250,000 clones, with about 92% occurring only once. The sequenced sample was peripheral blood, obtained on day 0 of MenACWY control vaccination. These TCRs come from an adult in good health. CDR3s include the opening cysteine and the closing phenylalanine or tryptophan. Fields, in order: V gene, CDR3 length, CDR3 protein.

TRBV5-1 | 15 | CASSLDGGSNQPQHF
TRBV14 | 15 | CASSQDFEYNSPLHF
TRBV19 | 11 | CASGADQPLHF
TRBV5-8 | 15 | CASSVLAGGRNEQFF
TRBV5-3 | 14 | CARSLDEAGYGYTF
TRBV7-9 | 15 | CASSPGTGSSYEQYF
TRBV5-1 | 15 | CASSLQTGWGETQYF
TRBV10-3 | 14 | CAITDRAQNYGYTF
TRBV4-1 | 15 | CASSQDPGSGYGYTF
TRBV5-1 | 16 | CASSLFLGQKNSPLHF
TRBV7-2 | 14 | CASSSSTGGNTIYF
TRBV5-6 | 14 | CASSLAYSHQPQHF
TRBV2 | 12 | CASNIMNTEAFF
TRBV7-8 | 14 | CASSLNLGGTEAFF
TRBV18 | 13 | CASSPGTGYEQYF
TRBV27 | 15 | CASSLIARANEKLFF
TRBV28 | 15 | CASTKARGLLHEQYF
TRBV5-1 | 18 | CASSRSRTSGGNTGELFF
TRBV27 | 12 | CASRKGGSPLHF
TRBV3-1/TRBV3-2 | 13 | CASSGQDNSPLHF
TRBV30 | 13 | CAWTDRGRIGYTF
TRBV6-5 | 14 | CASSYRETFYEQYF
TRBV7-9 | 14 | CASSLRNSGAEQFF
TRBV7-8 | 14 | CASSLWLPAETQYF
TRBV5-4 | 18 | CASSLGPHVENSNQPQHF
TRBV18 | 14 | CASSPGTGSYEQYF
TRBV30 | 16 | CAWNGGHNGGAYEQYF
TRBV7-2 | 14 | CASSLQTELYEQYF
TRBV25-1 | 16 | CASRDQKRGGRVEQYF
TRBV30 | 13 | CAWSVDSNTEAFF
TRBV7-9 | 16 | CASSLELGVGDLGYTF
TRBV7-2 | 14 | CASSGYGQWSWQYF
TRBV2 | 14 | CASSVLGTVYGYTF
TRBV6-4 | 16 | CASSDSTYRVLEDYTF
TRBV6-5 | 14 | CASRTGQGSGRLHF
TRBV18 | 14 | CASSPRAGPEGYTF
TRBV15 | 16 | CATSRDLLARTDTQYF
TRBV5-6 | 14 | CASSFTGAGNTIYF
TRBV5-1 | 15 | CASSPEGRAKGEQFF
TRBV5-1 | 16 | CASSSTSGASTDTQYF
TRBV10-1 | 15 | CASTIGTDSGNTIYF
TRBV4-2 | 12 | CASSHDVETQYF
TRBV27 | 13 | CASSSRINEKLFF
TRBV19 | 13 | CASTRTSGNTIYF
TRBV2 | 11 | CASSEDTYRYF
TRBV3-1/TRBV3-2 | 15 | CASSQASGSSAEAFF
TRBV6-5 | 13 | CASSYRRGAEAFF
TRBV7-9 | 15 | CASSSADRRIYEQYF
TRBV6-6 | 14 | CASTKETGNTEAFF
TRBV18 | 17 | CASSPGIRAGDLEGYTF
TRBV27 | 13 | CASSTRQLGEAFF